These 31 T cell receptor beta chains were all obtained from the same sample, sequenced in a study of monozygotic twins with inflammatory bowel disease. TCRdb derives one entry per CDR3 protein from the 5' RACE reads, leaving out DNA. Recorded for this sample: 330,000 or so distinct CDR3 sequences. Sequencing was carried out using blood. The receptors here all came from a human donor with ulcerative colitis or Crohn's disease, or a healthy co-twin of an affected twin (not recorded which).

The J gene is TRBJ2-1, the V gene TRBV12-3 or TRBV12-4; TCRdb's D call of TRBD2 is untestable without DNA. The CDR3 contains 11 residues. CDR3 loop: CASTAGNEQFF.

The chain carries TRBV28 and TRBJ2-5; TCRdb proposes TRBD1, but this gene call is untestable without DNA. This CDR3 is built from 14 residues. Germline lookup yields CDR1 MDHEN and CDR2 SYDVKM. CDR3 sequence: CASTGSGNQETQYF.

CDR3 residues: CASSIRPHEQYF. This rearrangement joins TRBV6-2 or TRBV6-3 to TRBJ2-7. Per the germline V gene, CDR1 is MNHEY and CDR2 is SVGEGT. CDR3 length: 12 amino acids.

V and J are TRBV18 and TRBJ1-5; TCRdb selects TRBD1, and the lack of DNA leaves this call unchecked. The CDR3 consists of 14 residues. Germline CDR1 reads KGHSH; CDR2 reads LQKENI. The CDR3 sequence is CASSLPGGNQPQHF.

This chain joins TRBV10-1 and TRBJ2-1; TCRdb indicates TRBD1, and absent DNA this call remains unverified. This CDR3 spans 16 amino acids. CDR1 is WNHNN, CDR2 SYGVQD, per germline (reference sequence). CDR3: CASSESLGRGGNEQFF.

The chain is built from TRBV6-2 or TRBV6-3 and TRBJ1-1. The CDR3 contains 14 residues. CDR1 is MNHEY, CDR2 SVGEGT, per germline. The CDR3 sequence is CASRAKGLNTEAFF.

The chain has TRBV5-1 and TRBJ1-1. The CDR3 spans 15 residues. Germline-derived CDR1 and CDR2 are SGHRS and YFSETQ. CDR3 amino acids: CASSLGSIVGTEAFF. The full variable domain, rest sourced from reference TRBV5-1 and TRBJ1-1, is KAGVTQTPRYLIKTRGQQVTLSCSPISGHRSVSWYQQTPGQGLQFLFEYFSETQRNKGNFPGRFSGRQFSNSRSEMNVSTLELGDSALYLCASSLGSIVGTEAFFGQGTRLTVV.

The gene calls are TRBV29-1 and TRBJ2-1; TCRdb returns TRBD2, unconfirmable since there is no DNA. The germline gives CDR1 SQVTM, CDR2 ANQGSEA. The CDR3 loop spans 15 amino acids. This CDR3 is CSGVGLAGTYNEQFF.

The rearrangement joins TRBV11-2 to TRBJ1-1. CDR1 is SGHAT, CDR2 FQNNGV, per germline. The CDR3 is 12 residues long. The CDR3 region is CASSSEHTEAFF.

The chain joins TRBV20-1 to TRBJ2-2; TCRdb names TRBD2, which stays unverified in the absence of DNA. Germline V CDR1 and CDR2: DFQATT, SNEGSKA (reference sequence). The CDR3 has 17 amino acids. The CDR3 loop reads CSASNSLRPLNTGELFF.

The V call is TRBV20-1, the J call TRBJ2-7; TCRdb names TRBD1, which stays unverified in the absence of DNA. The CDR3 runs to 15 residues. Germline CDR1 DFQATT, CDR2 SNEGSKA (reference sequence). The CDR3 loop is CSARSRDRVSYEQYF.

The rearrangement links TRBV5-5 to TRBJ2-7. Germline CDR1 reads SGHKS; CDR2 reads YYEKEE (reference sequence). The CDR3 is made up of 14 amino acids. This CDR3 is CASSVFAVSYEQYF. Full variable domain (missing parts from reference TRBV5-5 and TRBJ2-7): DAGVTQSPTHLIKTRGQQVTLRCSPISGHKSVSWYQQVLGQGPQFIFQYYEKEERGRGNFPDRFSARQFPNYSSELNVNALLLGDSALYLCASSVFAVSYEQYFGPGTRLTVT.

This sequence joins TRBV5-1 and TRBJ1-5; the D call of TRBD1 rests on TCRdb alone, since no DNA is present to check it. The CDR3 consists of 14 residues. Germline values: CDR1 SGHRS, CDR2 YFSETQ. The CDR3 loop reads CASSLGWPDQPQHF.

The chain combines TRBV7-2 with TRBJ1-1; TCRdb's D call of TRBD1 is untestable without DNA. The CDR3 sequence is 13 residues long. From germline, CDR1 is SGHTA and CDR2 FQGNSA. CDR3 protein: CASSGVLRGAAFF. Using reference TRBV7-2 and TRBJ1-1 for the parts outside the CDR3, the full variable domain is GAGVSQSPSNKVTEKGKDVELRCDPISGHTALYWYRQSLGQGLEFLIYFQGNSAPDKSGLPSDRFSAERTGGSVSTLTIQRTQQEDSAVYLCASSGVLRGAAFFGQGTRLTVV.

The V and J genes are TRBV5-1 and TRBJ2-1. The CDR3 consists of 15 residues. Germline loops: CDR1 SGHRS, CDR2 YFSETQ. The CDR3 protein is CASSLGPIQNNEQFF.

The rearrangement joins TRBV10-2 to TRBJ2-5. CDR1 is WSHSY and CDR2 is SAAADI in the germline V gene. The CDR3 spans 13 residues. CDR3: CASSEWGKETQYF.

V gene TRBV3-1 combines with J gene TRBJ2-2; TCRdb's assignment of TRBD1 cannot be checked, as there is no DNA. Germline V CDR1 and CDR2: LGHDT, YNNKEL (reference sequence). The CDR3 contains 16 residues. CDR3 protein: CASSHPGTVNTGELFF. The full variable domain, in which reference TRBV3-1 and TRBJ2-2 provide the parts outside the CDR3, is DTAVSQTPKYLVTQMGNDKSIKCEQNLGHDTMYWYKQDSKKFLKIMFSYNNKELIINETVPNRFSPKSPDKAHLNLHINSLELGDSAVYFCASSHPGTVNTGELFFGEGSRLTVL.

The chain carries TRBV11-2 and TRBJ2-5; absent DNA, TCRdb's TRBD2 call cannot be checked. Germline CDR1 and CDR2: SGHAT and FQNNGV. The CDR3 is 18 residues long. The CDR3 protein is CASSPNPLAGGSKETQYF.

V usage is TRBV5-1 and J usage is TRBJ2-1; TCRdb returns TRBD1, unconfirmable since there is no DNA. Germline CDR1 reads SGHRS; CDR2 reads YFSETQ. CDR3 length: 16 amino acids. The CDR3 loop reads CASSLAMGVRDNEQFF. Together with reference TRBV5-1 and TRBJ2-1, the CDR3 gives the full variable domain: KAGVTQTPRYLIKTRGQQVTLSCSPISGHRSVSWYQQTPGQGLQFLFEYFSETQRNKGNFPGRFSGRQFSNSRSEMNVSTLELGDSALYLCASSLAMGVRDNEQFFGPGTRLTVL.

The chain combines TRBV29-1 with TRBJ1-5; TCRdb's D gene call, TRBD1, goes unchecked for lack of DNA. CDR3 length: 14 residues. The germline V gene has CDR1 SQVTM and CDR2 ANQGSEA. The CDR3 loop is CSVETDRGRVPQHF. Variable domain in full (rest from reference TRBV29-1 and TRBJ1-5): SAVISQKPSRDICQRGTSLTIQCQVDSQVTMMFWYRQQPGQSLTLIATANQGSEATYESGFVIDKFPISRPNLTFSTLTVSNMSPEDSSIYLCSVETDRGRVPQHFGDGTRLSIL.

This sequence joins TRBV3-1 and TRBJ2-7; as DNA is missing, the TRBD2 call by TCRdb cannot be tested. The germline CDR1 and CDR2 sequences are LGHDT and YNNKEL (reference sequence). This CDR3 is built from 13 residues. The CDR3 is CASSRAGNYEQYF.

The chain carries TRBV20-1 and TRBJ1-1; TCRdb proposes TRBD1, but this gene call is untestable without DNA. This CDR3 is built from 14 residues. Germline loops: CDR1 DFQATT, CDR2 SNEGSKA (reference sequence). The CDR3 loop reads CSARDVAGDTEAFF.

The chain joins TRBV3-1 to TRBJ1-1; the TCRdb D gene call, TRBD1, has no DNA to confirm it. Germline CDR1 LGHDT, CDR2 YNNKEL (reference sequence). The CDR3 is 13 residues long. CDR3 sequence reads: CASSQENRAEAFF.

The chain uses TRBV5-4 and TRBJ2-7; TCRdb's D call of TRBD2 is untestable without DNA. This CDR3 is built from 15 residues. The germline V gene encodes CDR1 SGHNT and CDR2 YYREEE (reference sequence). The CDR3 here is CASSSRRDDMGEQYF.

This sequence joins TRBV10-3 and TRBJ2-5; the D call from TCRdb, TRBD1, cannot be confirmed without DNA. The CDR3 has 13 residues. Germline CDR1 reads ENHRY; CDR2 reads SYGVKD. The chain's CDR3 is CAISATGSETQYF.

This chain connects TRBV10-3 to TRBJ2-7; lacking DNA, the TRBD1 call made by TCRdb goes unchecked. CDR3 length equals 15 residues. In germline, CDR1 is ENHRY, CDR2 SYGVKD. CDR3 amino acids: CAIRAGGAGEDEQYF.

The chain has TRBV30 and TRBJ2-1; TCRdb lists TRBD1, though no DNA is available to test this call. Germline CDR1 reads GTSNPN; CDR2 reads SVGIG (reference sequence). The CDR3 totals 15 residues. The CDR3 sequence: CAWTRTGFSYNEQFF.

The V gene is TRBV30, the J gene TRBJ2-6. The germline gives CDR1 GTSNPN, CDR2 SVGIG (reference sequence). There are 14 residues in the CDR3. The CDR3 loop is CAWASGSGANVLTF.

This chain connects TRBV12-3 or TRBV12-4 to TRBJ1-1; TCRdb selects TRBD1, and the lack of DNA leaves this call unchecked. This CDR3 has 14 amino acids. The CDR3 sequence: CASSFWGSNTEAFF.

The CDR3 protein is CASSEQSMSYEQYF. This chain uses TRBV6-1 with TRBJ2-7. Germline V gene data show CDR1 as MNHNS and CDR2 as SASEGT. CDR3 size: 14 residues.

CDR3 in amino acids: CASRPGRNNEQFF. The chain is built from TRBV3-1 and TRBJ2-1; lacking DNA, the TRBD1 call made by TCRdb goes unchecked. The CDR3 covers 13 residues. Germline CDR1 is LGHDT and CDR2 is YNNKEL (reference sequence).